Given below is one TCR beta chain in context. What it binds is not known. The data originate from a study of graft-versus-host responses after intestinal transplantation. Background on the study: Anti-thymocyte globulin induction, then tacrolimus and steroids for about 3 years, went to all recipients.

Measured with immunoSEQ multiplex PCR; TCRdb has only the in-frame clones, and not every one. The top ten hold approximately 1.5% of the sample, which has some 62,000 clones, 90% to 95% seen once. The V end lost 5 bases, the J end lost 0 bases, and 13 bases lay between the germline ends. Germline CDR1 and CDR2: MNHEY and SVGAGI. This CDR3 is built from 15 residues. The clonotype comes from a human donor who was the organ donor for an intestinal transplant. This chain connects TRBV6-5 to TRBJ2-5; a possible D gene is TRBD1 (5 bases). This material consisted of unstimulated CD8+ T cells sorted from spleen or lymph node cells, taken before transplant. The CDR3 reads CASSTGARYQETQYF. The CDR3 nucleotides read TGTGCCAGCAGTACTGGGGCGCGATACCAAGAGACCCAGTACTTC.